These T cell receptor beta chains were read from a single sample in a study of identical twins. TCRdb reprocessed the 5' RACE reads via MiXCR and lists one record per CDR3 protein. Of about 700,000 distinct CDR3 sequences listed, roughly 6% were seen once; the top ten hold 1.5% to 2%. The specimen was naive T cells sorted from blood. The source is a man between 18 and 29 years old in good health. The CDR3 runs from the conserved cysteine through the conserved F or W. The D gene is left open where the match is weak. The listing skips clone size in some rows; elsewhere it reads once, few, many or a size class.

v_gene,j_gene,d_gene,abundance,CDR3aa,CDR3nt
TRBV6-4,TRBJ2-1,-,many,CASSDRGWDEQFF,TGTGCCAGCAGTGACAGGGGGTGGGATGAGCAGTTCTTC
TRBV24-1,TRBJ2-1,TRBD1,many,CATSEGLGQGNHNEQFF,TGTGCCACCAGTGAGGGGCTTGGACAGGGGAACCACAATGAGCAGTTCTTC
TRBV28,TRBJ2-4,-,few,CASSLPGRAVQYF,TGTGCCAGCAGTTTACCCGGGCGCGCTGTTCAGTACTTC
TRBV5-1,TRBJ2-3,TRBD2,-,CASSLGRAGVPPDTQYF,TGCGCCAGCAGCTTGGGCCGGGCGGGAGTCCCCCCAGATACGCAGTATTTT
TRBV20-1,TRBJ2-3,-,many,CSASPGLYTDTQYF,TGCAGTGCTAGTCCCGGGTTGTACACAGATACGCAGTATTTT
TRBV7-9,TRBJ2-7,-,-,CASSPFGKSGEQYF,TGTGCCAGCAGCCCCTTCGGGAAGAGCGGCGAGCAGTACTTC
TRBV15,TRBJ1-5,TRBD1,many,CATSSEDRGSFGNQPQHF,TGTGCCACCAGCAGTGAGGACAGGGGGTCTTTTGGCAATCAGCCCCAGCATTTT
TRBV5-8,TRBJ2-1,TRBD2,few,CASTLGLAAYNEQFF,TGTGCCAGCACCCTGGGACTAGCCGCCTACAATGAGCAGTTCTTC
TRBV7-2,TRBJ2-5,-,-,CASSLRFDMETQYF,TGTGCCAGCAGCTTACGCTTCGATATGGAGACCCAGTACTTC
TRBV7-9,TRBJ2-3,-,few,CASSLIRHRTDTQYF,TGTGCCAGCAGCTTAATCCGCCATCGTACAGATACGCAGTATTTT
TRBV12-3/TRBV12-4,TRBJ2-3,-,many,CASSVLSSNTDTQYF,TGTGCCAGCAGCGTCCTGTCATCGAACACAGATACGCAGTATTTT
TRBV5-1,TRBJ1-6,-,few,CASNGDFGNSPLHF,TGCGCCAGCAATGGGGACTTCGGTAATTCACCCCTCCACTTT
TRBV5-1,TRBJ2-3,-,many,CASSLTDGKTDTQYF,TGCGCCAGCAGCTTGACTGACGGGAAGACAGATACGCAGTATTTT
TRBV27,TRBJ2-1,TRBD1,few,CASSWDRASVALNEQFF,TGTGCCAGCAGTTGGGACAGGGCAAGTGTGGCACTCAATGAGCAGTTCTTC
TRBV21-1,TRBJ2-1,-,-,CASRWDRPTMNRGAQFF,TGTGCCAGCCGATGGGACAGACCTACAATGAATCGAGGGGCGCAGTTCTTC
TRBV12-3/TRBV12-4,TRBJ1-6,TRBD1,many,CASSLRAGGNSPLHF,TGTGCCAGCAGTTTACGGGCAGGGGGTAATTCACCCCTCCACTTT
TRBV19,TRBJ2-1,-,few,CASRGPLLKSYNEQFF,TGTGCCAGTAGAGGCCCTTTGCTGAAAAGTTACAATGAGCAGTTCTTC
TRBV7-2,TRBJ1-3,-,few,CASRDTGTSPGNTIYF,TGTGCCAGCAGGGACACAGGGACGTCGCCCGGAAACACCATATATTTT